This T cell receptor beta chain was found in a study of shared clonotypes between healthy human individuals. Trimming cost V 6 bases and J 4 bases; bases outside gene matches: 12. CDR1 is SGHTA, CDR2 FQGNSA, per germline. The CDR3 has 16 amino acids. Method: immunoSEQ multiplex PCR; TCRdb's copy keeps in-frame clones and lacks some. The table lists some 2,500,000 clones, 80% to 95% of them singletons. The genes are TRBV7-2 and TRBJ2-5; TRBD1 agrees at 9 bases. Sequenced material: naive CD4+ T cells from PBMCs. Subset defined: CD45RA+ positively selected. This TCR was recovered from a young man in good health. Some clones in this sample may be carry-over from other donors' samples. The DNA for the CDR3 is TGTGCCAGCAGGCCCTACGGGACAGGGATAGGAGAGACCCAGTACTTC. Protein: CASRPYGTGIGETQYF.